Listed here are 5 T cell receptor beta chains from one sample, sequenced in a study of shared clonotypes between healthy human individuals. TCRdb keeps only in-frame clones here, not all; method: immunoSEQ multiplex PCR. The sample yields about 690,000 clones, roughly 91% seen once. The sample taken for sequencing was memory CD8+ T cells from PBMCs. Subset denoted: CD45RO+ cells pooled with CCR7-negative TemRA cells. These receptors were collected from a man younger than 35 in good health. Some clones in this sample may be carry-over from other donors' samples.

This clone appeared once. The V gene is TRBV28, the J gene TRBJ2-1; 9 positions agree with TRBD1. Germline V gene sequence: CDR1 MDHEN, CDR2 SYDVKM. CDR3 length: 15 amino acids. V shed 2 bases and J 3 bases; nucleotides not matched to a gene: 2. CDR3 coding DNA: TGTGCCAGCAGTTTAGGGACAGGGAGCTACAATGAGCAGTTCTTC. Residues: CASSLGTGSYNEQFF.

The chain joins TRBV7-9 to TRBJ1-2; 12 bases line up with TRBD1. The CDR3 has 16 residues. The ends lost 7 bases at V and 6 bases at J; junction bases unmatched: 12. Germline-derived CDR1 and CDR2 are SEHNR and FQNEAQ (reference sequence). The CDR3 DNA is TGTGCCAGCACCAACACCTGGGACAGGGGGCATAATGGCTACACCTTC. This codes for CASTNTWDRGHNGYTF.

The chain recombines TRBV29-1 with TRBJ1-1; D gene uncertain. Trimming removed 6 bases at V and 1 base at J, with 12 bases between. Germline-derived CDR1 and CDR2 are SQVTM and ANQGSEA. This CDR3 comprises 13 residues. The CDR3 sequence is CSVDDGENTEAFF. The CDR3 bases are TGCAGCGTGGACGACGGGGAGAACACTGAAGCTTTCTTT.

This sequence joins TRBV30 and TRBJ2-7; unclear D gene. This CDR3 has 15 amino acids. CDR1 is GTSNPN, CDR2 SVGIG, per germline (reference sequence). Trimming shortened V by 4 bases and J by 3 bases, and 19 bases separated the two germline ends. Here the CDR3 reads CAWIQRAGVRYEQYF. The CDR3 bases are TGTGCCTGGATCCAAAGGGCTGGGGTCCGCTACGAGCAGTACTTC. Full variable domain (rest looked up from reference TRBV30 and TRBJ2-7): SQTIHQWPATLVQPVGSPLSLECTVEGTSNPNLYWYRQAAGRGLQLLFYSVGIGQISSEVPQNLSASRPQDRQFILSSKKLLLSDSGFYLCAWIQRAGVRYEQYFGPGTRLTVT.

The J gene is TRBJ2-5, the V gene TRBV7-9; the D gene could be TRBD1 or TRBD2 (6 bases each). V lost 3 bases, J lost 5 bases, and 10 bases lay in between. Per germline, CDR1 SEHNR and CDR2 FQNEAQ (reference sequence). The CDR3 has 13 amino acids. DNA of the CDR3: TGTGCCAGCAGCTTCGGGGGCGGGGAGACCCAGTACTTC. Translated, it gives CASSFGGGETQYF.